These 15 T cell receptor beta chains share one sample of origin, sequenced in a study of cytomegalovirus exposure and HLA in healthy donors. Researchers ran the PCR with 60 Vbeta and 13 Jbeta primers. Assay: immunoSEQ multiplex PCR; the TCRdb copy retains only in-frame clones and omits some. The data show about 73,000 clones, 60% to 75% seen once. The sequenced sample was PBMCs. Every receptor here comes from a man in his 70s in good health and CMV-seronegative.

The J gene is TRBJ2-7, the V gene TRBV15; the match to TRBD1 covers 8 bases. The V gene's germline CDR1 is LNHNV and CDR2 YYDKDF (reference sequence). This CDR3 comprises 15 residues. J lost 2 bases, V lost 1 base, and 4 bases had no gene match. DNA for the CDR3: TGTGCCACCAGCAGAGCTCGACAGGGGACCTACGAGCAGTACTTC. Translation gives CATSRARQGTYEQYF.

The genes are TRBV25-1 and TRBJ1-2, with 9 bases that match TRBD1. Germline loops: CDR1 MGHDK, CDR2 SYGVNS. The V and J ends lost 4 bases and 3 bases, in that order; junction bases with no gene match: 3. CDR3 length: 14 amino acids. CDR3 sequence: CASSVTGGHYGYTF. CDR3 DNA: TGTGCCAGCAGTGTAACAGGGGGCCACTATGGCTACACCTTC.

V gene TRBV7-2 combines with J gene TRBJ2-3; 8 bases agree with TRBD1. Losses at the gene ends were 3 bases for V and 4 bases for J; bases not matched to a gene: 3. Germline V CDR1 and CDR2: SGHTA, FQGNSA. CDR3 length equals 14 residues. The CDR3 nucleotides are TGTGCCAGCAGCTTCGCAGGGGGCGCAGATACGCAGTATTTT. Translation: CASSFAGGADTQYF.

The rearrangement uses TRBV5-4 and TRBJ2-5; D may be TRBD2 (7 bases). V was pared by 4 bases and J by 5 bases, with 18 bases between. Germline V gene data show CDR1 as SGHNT and CDR2 as YYREEE (reference sequence). This CDR3 comprises 15 residues. CDR3 region: CASSGMGGRFETQYF. The DNA of the CDR3 is TGTGCCAGCAGCGGTATGGGGGGGCGATTCGAGACCCAGTACTTC.

The V and J genes are TRBV7-2 and TRBJ2-5; no clear D. With 2 bases removed from V and 2 bases from J, the gap between germline ends came to 6 bases. CDR1 is SGHTA and CDR2 is FQGNSA in the germline V gene. The CDR3 length is 13 residues. CDR3 residues: CASSLFSQETQYF. The CDR3, as DNA: TGTGCCAGCAGCTTATTTTCGCAAGAGACCCAGTACTTC.

This clone was found a few times. V usage is TRBV7-6 and J usage is TRBJ1-4; D ambiguous. Germline V gene data show CDR1 as SGHVS and CDR2 as FNYEAQ. This CDR3 region has 13 residues. Trimming pared 0 bases from V and 8 bases from J, leaving 7 bases between. The CDR3 DNA sequence: TGTGCCAGCAGCTTAGCGCACGGGGAAAAACTGTTTTTT. Amino acids: CASSLAHGEKLFF.

In this sample, this clone turned up once. The chain combines TRBV7-9 with TRBJ1-2; perhaps TRBD1 as D (6 bases). Germline V gene sequence: CDR1 SEHNR, CDR2 FQNEAQ (reference sequence). The V and J ends lost 5 bases and 6 bases respectively, with 16 bases between them. The length of the CDR3 is 14 residues. The DNA for the CDR3 is TGTGCCAGCAGCCCTACAGGGAAGTGGGATGGCTACACCTTC. Protein product: CASSPTGKWDGYTF.

The gene calls are TRBV10-1 and TRBJ2-1; TRBD2 matches at 11 bases. V shed 5 bases, J shed 3 bases, and the junction held 3 bases outside the gene matches. Germline lookup yields CDR1 WNHNN and CDR2 SYGVQD (reference sequence). The CDR3 extends over 15 amino acids. CDR3 nucleotide sequence: TGCGCCAGCAGTCGGACTAGCGGGTACTACAATGAGCAGTTCTTC. It encodes CASSRTSGYYNEQFF.

The chain carries TRBV2 and TRBJ2-7, with 8 bases that match TRBD1. Trimming at V came to 5 bases and at J to 5 bases, leaving 8 bases not matched to a gene. The germline V gene has CDR1 SNHLY and CDR2 FYNNEI. The CDR3 spans 14 residues. The CDR3 region is CASSFTTGAHEQYF. CDR3 DNA: TGTGCCAGCAGTTTTACGACAGGGGCCCACGAGCAGTACTTC.

The chain is built from TRBV9 and TRBJ1-6; 8 bases map to TRBD1. The junction had 5 bases not matched to a gene; V was cut back by 5 bases and J by 10 bases. The germline CDR1 and CDR2 sequences are SGDLS and YYNGEE. The CDR3 is made up of 13 amino acids. CDR3 nucleotides: TGTGCCAGCAGTCAGGGGGCAGGATCACCCCTCCACTTT. Residues: CASSQGAGSPLHF.

CDR3: CATLESAYEQYF. In DNA form, the CDR3 reads TGTGCCACCCTGGAGAGTGCGTACGAGCAGTACTTC. The V and J genes are TRBV28 and TRBJ2-7; D unclear. The germline V and J ends were trimmed by 10 bases and 4 bases, with 14 bases remaining between them. Germline V lookup: CDR1 MDHEN, CDR2 SYDVKM. This CDR3 region has 12 residues.

This rearrangement joins TRBV29-1 to TRBJ2-1, with 8 bases aligning to TRBD1. Germline lookup yields CDR1 SQVTM and CDR2 ANQGSEA. This CDR3 spans 14 amino acids. Trimming removed 4 bases from V and 8 bases from J; junction bases left unmatched: 10. In nucleotides, the CDR3 is TGCAGCGTTGGCGGGGCAGGGGGCAGCGATGAGCAGTTCTTC. Protein sequence: CSVGGAGGSDEQFF.

This clone was recorded a few times. The J gene is TRBJ2-1, the V gene TRBV6-6; D call uncertain. The CDR3 consists of 14 residues. The V gene lost 7 bases and the J gene lost 1 base, with 11 bases spanning the gap. Germline CDR1 MNHNY, CDR2 SVGAGI (reference sequence). CDR3 sequence (DNA): TGTGCCAGCACCAATTCCAGATCCTACAATGAGCAGTTCTTC. It encodes CASTNSRSYNEQFF.

The chain uses TRBV7-9 and TRBJ2-3; possibly TRBD2 for D (6 bases). The germline V gene encodes CDR1 SEHNR and CDR2 FQNEAQ (reference sequence). This CDR3 is built from 16 residues. The V and J ends lost 0 bases and 0 bases respectively, with 10 bases between them. CDR3 sequence (DNA): TGTGCCAGCAGCTTAGCGTTAGGGACTAGCACAGATACGCAGTATTTT. This codes for CASSLALGTSTDTQYF. The whole variable domain, remainder taken from reference TRBV7-9 and TRBJ2-3, is DTGVSQNPRHKITKRGQNVTFRCDPISEHNRLYWYRQTLGQGPEFLTYFQNEAQLEKSRLLSDRFSAERPKGSFSTLEIQRTEQGDSAMYLCASSLALGTSTDTQYFGPGTRLTVL.

Details on this clone: Its ends do not fully match the called genes, so a read error is possible. The chain links TRBV7-8 to TRBJ1-5; tentative D call: TRBD1 (5 bases). This CDR3 contains 17 residues. CDR1 is SGHVS, CDR2 FQNEAQ, per germline. CDR3 DNA sequence: TGTGCCAGCAGCTTAGAAGGGGTAACAATCATCAAACAGCTCCAGCATTTT. Its protein is CASSLEGVTIIKQLQHF.